The sequence of this T cell receptor beta chain was determined in a study of cytomegalovirus exposure and HLA in healthy donors. Study-wide points: A previous analysis found most TCR beta V segments productive roughly 87% or roughly 30% of the time.

Primers: 60 Vbeta forward and 13 Jbeta reverse. The repertoire was sequenced with immunoSEQ multiplex PCR; TCRdb's copy has only in-frame clones and lacks some. The data hold nearly 110,000 clones, with roughly 80% observed a single time. Trimming removed 6 bases from V and 0 bases from J; junction bases left unmatched: 14. Germline V lookup: CDR1 MDHEN, CDR2 SYDVKM. This CDR3 is built from 18 residues. As concerns this clone: The antigen is unknown.

The chain couples TRBV28 to TRBJ1-5; the match to TRBD1 covers 7 bases. The TCR was taken from a man in his 60s in good health and CMV-seronegative. Sequencing was performed on PBMCs. As DNA, the CDR3 is TGTGCCAGCAGCACTTTCCGGGACAGAGATTATAGCAATCAGCCCCAGCATTTT. It yields the protein CASSTFRDRDYSNQPQHF.